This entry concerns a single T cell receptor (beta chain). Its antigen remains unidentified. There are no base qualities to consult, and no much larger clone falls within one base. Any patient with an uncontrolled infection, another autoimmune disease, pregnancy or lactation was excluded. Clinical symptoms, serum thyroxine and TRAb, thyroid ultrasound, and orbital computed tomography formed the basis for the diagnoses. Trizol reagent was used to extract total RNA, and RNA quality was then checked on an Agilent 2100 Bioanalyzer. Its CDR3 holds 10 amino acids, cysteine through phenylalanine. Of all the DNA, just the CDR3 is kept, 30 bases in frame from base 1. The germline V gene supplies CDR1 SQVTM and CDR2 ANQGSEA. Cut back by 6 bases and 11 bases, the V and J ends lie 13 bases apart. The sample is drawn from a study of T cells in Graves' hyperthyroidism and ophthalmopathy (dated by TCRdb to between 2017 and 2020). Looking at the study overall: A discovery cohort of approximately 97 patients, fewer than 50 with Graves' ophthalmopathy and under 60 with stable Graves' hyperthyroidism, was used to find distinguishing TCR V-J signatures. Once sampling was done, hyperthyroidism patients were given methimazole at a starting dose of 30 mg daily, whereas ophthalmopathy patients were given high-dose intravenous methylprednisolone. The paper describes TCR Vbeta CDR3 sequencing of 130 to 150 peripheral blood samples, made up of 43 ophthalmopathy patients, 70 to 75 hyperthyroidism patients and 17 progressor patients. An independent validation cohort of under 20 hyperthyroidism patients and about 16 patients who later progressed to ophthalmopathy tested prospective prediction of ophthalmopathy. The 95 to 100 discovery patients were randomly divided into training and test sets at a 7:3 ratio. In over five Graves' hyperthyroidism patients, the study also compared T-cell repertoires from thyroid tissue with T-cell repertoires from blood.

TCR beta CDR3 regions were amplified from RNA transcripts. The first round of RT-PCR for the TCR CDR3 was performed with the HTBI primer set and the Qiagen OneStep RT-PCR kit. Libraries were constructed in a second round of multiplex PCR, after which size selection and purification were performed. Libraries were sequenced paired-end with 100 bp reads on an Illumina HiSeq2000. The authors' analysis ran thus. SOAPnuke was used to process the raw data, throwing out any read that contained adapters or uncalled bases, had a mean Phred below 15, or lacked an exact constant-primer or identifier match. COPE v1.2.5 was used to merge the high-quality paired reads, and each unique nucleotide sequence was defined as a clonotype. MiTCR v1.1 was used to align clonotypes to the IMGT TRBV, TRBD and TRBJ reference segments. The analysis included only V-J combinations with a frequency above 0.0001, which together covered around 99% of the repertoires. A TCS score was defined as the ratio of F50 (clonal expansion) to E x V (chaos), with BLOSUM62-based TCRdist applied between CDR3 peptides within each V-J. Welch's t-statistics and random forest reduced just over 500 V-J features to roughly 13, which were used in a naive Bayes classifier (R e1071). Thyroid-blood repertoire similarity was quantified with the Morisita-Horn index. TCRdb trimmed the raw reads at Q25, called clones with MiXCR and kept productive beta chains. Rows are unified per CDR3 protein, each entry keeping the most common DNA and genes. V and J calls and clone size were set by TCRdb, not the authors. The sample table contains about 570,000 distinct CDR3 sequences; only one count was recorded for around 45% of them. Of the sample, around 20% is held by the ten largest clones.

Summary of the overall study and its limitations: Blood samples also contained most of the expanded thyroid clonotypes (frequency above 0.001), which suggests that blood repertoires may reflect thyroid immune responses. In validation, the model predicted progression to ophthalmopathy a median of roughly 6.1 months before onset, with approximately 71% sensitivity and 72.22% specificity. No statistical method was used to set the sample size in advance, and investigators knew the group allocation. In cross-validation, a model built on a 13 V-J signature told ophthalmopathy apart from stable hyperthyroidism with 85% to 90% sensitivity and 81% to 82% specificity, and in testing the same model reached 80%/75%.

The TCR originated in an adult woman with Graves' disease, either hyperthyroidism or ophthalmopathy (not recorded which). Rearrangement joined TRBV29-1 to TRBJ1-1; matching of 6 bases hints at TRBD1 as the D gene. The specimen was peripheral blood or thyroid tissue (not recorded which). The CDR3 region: CSVVQGSAFF. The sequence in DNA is TGCAGCGTGGTACAGGGATCGGCTTTCTTT.